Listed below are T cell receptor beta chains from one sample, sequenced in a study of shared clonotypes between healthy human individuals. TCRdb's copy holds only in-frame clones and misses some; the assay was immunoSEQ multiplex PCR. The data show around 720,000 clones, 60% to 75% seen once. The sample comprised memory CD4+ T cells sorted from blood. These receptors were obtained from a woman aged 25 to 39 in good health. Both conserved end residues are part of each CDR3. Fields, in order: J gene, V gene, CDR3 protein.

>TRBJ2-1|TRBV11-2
CASSLDSSGTNEQFF
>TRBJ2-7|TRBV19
CASSIDIWTGEVEQYF
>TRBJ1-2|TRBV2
CASSDLTGNYGYTF
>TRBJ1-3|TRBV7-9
CASSFRGEGNTIYF
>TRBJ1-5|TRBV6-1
CASSGRDSLNQPQHF
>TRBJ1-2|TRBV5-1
CASSLVGRQGGGGYTF
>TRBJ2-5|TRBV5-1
CASSPQGALGETQYF
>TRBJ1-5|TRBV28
CASSFPIDRLNQPQHF
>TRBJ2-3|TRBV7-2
CASSFRGRALRTDTQYF
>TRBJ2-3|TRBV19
CASRRLSTDTQYF
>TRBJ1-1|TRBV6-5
CASNLQGAMNTEAFF
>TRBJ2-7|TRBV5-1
CASSLEGTGGYYAPYEQYF
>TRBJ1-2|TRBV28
CASSIGEGYGYTF